These 30 T cell receptor beta chains originate from one sample sequenced in a study of blood T cell repertoires in COVID-19. The method was immunoSEQ multiplex PCR; TCRdb's version includes in-frame clones alone and lacks a portion of them. The profile covers roughly 80,000 clones, with roughly 80% appearing a single time and 15% to 20% taken by the ten largest. The source material was peripheral blood. The receptors were sampled from a woman in her sixties with acute or convalescent COVID-19.

In DNA form, the CDR3 reads TGTGCCAGCAGTTTCCCACAGGGAAACACTGAAGCTTTCTTT. This encodes CASSFPQGNTEAFF. The chain uses TRBV5-4 and TRBJ1-1, with a weak D call TRBD1 (6 bases). V gave up 5 bases and J gave up 2 bases, with 13 bases separating them. The CDR3 loop spans 14 amino acids. Germline V lookup: CDR1 SGHNT, CDR2 YYREEE (reference sequence).

The rearrangement links TRBV27 to TRBJ1-5; no clear D gene. CDR3 length: 18 amino acids. Trimming removed 0 bases at V and 2 bases at J, with 17 bases between. CDR1 MNHEY and CDR2 SMNVEV come from the germline V gene (reference sequence). In nucleotides, the CDR3 is TGTGCCAGCAGTTTATCTGGCAGATTGGCGGTCGGCAATCAGCCCCAGCATTTT. Translation: CASSLSGRLAVGNQPQHF.

The table lists this clone with a count of one. The chain combines TRBV7-2 with TRBJ2-5, with D maybe TRBD2 (6 bases). This CDR3 comprises 15 residues. Per germline, CDR1 SGHTA and CDR2 FQGNSA. Deletions cut 1 base from V and 2 bases from J, with 11 bases between. As DNA, the CDR3 is TGTGCCAGCAGCTTAGATTTTGGGGGGCAAGAGACCCAGTACTTC. Its protein product is CASSLDFGGQETQYF.

This clone was seen just once. This chain connects TRBV6-5 to TRBJ2-7; D is perhaps TRBD2 (5 bases). The CDR3 loop spans 14 amino acids. Per the germline V gene, CDR1 is MNHEY and CDR2 is SVGAGI. V lost 5 bases and J 4 bases, leaving 15 bases between the germline ends. CDR3 nucleotide sequence: TGTGCCAGCAGTCCCTACCGGACTGCTTACGAGCAGTACGTC. Protein sequence: CASSPYRTAYEQYV.

The J gene is TRBJ1-5, the V gene TRBV14; possible D gene TRBD1, 5 bases. The CDR3 runs to 15 residues. CDR1 and CDR2 from the germline V gene are SGHDN and FVKESK. V dropped 2 bases and J dropped 4 bases, with 12 bases sitting between them. CDR3 protein: CASSQNGGGNQPQHF. The CDR3 nucleotides read TGTGCCAGCAGCCAAAATGGGGGGGGGAATCAGCCCCAGCATTTT.

The V call is TRBV20-1, the J call TRBJ1-2; TRBD1 matches at 7 bases. Germline V gene data show CDR1 as DFQATT and CDR2 as SNEGSKA (reference sequence). This CDR3 has 16 residues. V lost 3 bases and J lost 4; bases outside the gene matches: 14. This CDR3 is CSASTGQNGPGYGYTF. CDR3 in DNA: TGCAGTGCTAGTACGGGACAGAACGGTCCTGGCTATGGCTACACCTTC.

The V gene is TRBV9, the J gene TRBJ1-3, with a possible D match to TRBD1 (6 bases). Per the germline V gene, CDR1 is SGDLS and CDR2 is YYNGEE. The CDR3 has 15 residues. The V end was cut by 4 bases, the J end by 0 bases, with 11 bases between. The CDR3 region is CASSTQGSSGNTIYF. DNA of the CDR3: TGTGCCAGCAGCACACAGGGAAGCTCTGGAAACACCATATATTTT.

The V call is TRBV11-3, the J call TRBJ1-5, with TRBD1 as a possible D gene (5 bases). Germline V CDR1 and CDR2: SGHNT, YENEEA. This CDR3 has 15 amino acids. V was cut by 6 bases and J by 1 base, with 13 bases left in between. CDR3 region: CASRRDRGSNQPQHF. For the CDR3, the DNA is TGTGCCAGCAGGCGGGATCGGGGGAGCAATCAGCCCCAGCATTTT. Supplemented by reference TRBV11-3 and TRBJ1-5, the full variable domain reads EAGVVQSPRYKIIEKKQPVAFWCNPISGHNTLYWYLQNLGQGPELLIRYENEEAVDDSQLPKDRFSAERLKGVDSTLKIQPAELGDSAVYLCASRRDRGSNQPQHFGDGTRLSIL.

V is TRBV5-4 and J is TRBJ1-5; D is undetermined. V lost 0 bases and J 0 bases, leaving 7 bases between the germline ends. Germline CDR1 is SGHNT and CDR2 is YYREEE (reference sequence). This CDR3 contains 15 residues. This chain's CDR3 is CASSLDSDSNQPQHF. The DNA of the CDR3 is TGTGCCAGCAGCTTGGATTCAGATAGCAATCAGCCCCAGCATTTT.

The rearrangement joins TRBV30 to TRBJ2-3; a weak D match, TRBD2 (6 bases). Germline V lookup: CDR1 GTSNPN, CDR2 SVGIG (reference sequence). The CDR3 is made up of 13 amino acids. With 4 bases removed from V and 1 base from J, the gap between germline ends came to 9 bases. CDR3 loop: CAWKWGGTDTQYF. The CDR3 bases are TGTGCCTGGAAATGGGGGGGCACAGATACGCAGTATTTT.

The chain links TRBV24-1 to TRBJ2-1; TRBD2 agrees at 10 bases. The V and J ends lost 9 bases and 9 bases, in that order; junction bases with no gene match: 10. Germline V gives CDR1 KGHDR, CDR2 SFDVKD. The CDR3 spans 14 residues. The CDR3 reads CATGSGGETGEQFF. The CDR3 nucleotides are TGTGCCACCGGAAGCGGGGGGGAGACCGGTGAGCAGTTCTTC.

V gene TRBV10-1 combines with J gene TRBJ1-1; D not certain. Germline V gives CDR1 WNHNN, CDR2 SYGVQD (reference sequence). The CDR3 has 13 amino acids. Trimming took off 4 bases at V and 1 base at J, with 7 bases between the two ends. CDR3 coding DNA: TGCGCCAGCAGTGCACAGCCGAACACTGAAGCTTTCTTT. Protein product: CASSAQPNTEAFF.

This chain joins TRBV19 and TRBJ1-1; 10 positions agree with TRBD1. The CDR3 loop spans 17 amino acids. The germline V gene has CDR1 LNHDA and CDR2 SQIVND (reference sequence). Trimming took 7 bases from V and 0 from J; bases not matched to a gene: 11. The CDR3 reads CASTPRTGGFMNTEAFF. As DNA, the CDR3 is TGTGCCAGTACCCCGAGGACAGGGGGGTTCATGAACACTGAAGCTTTCTTT.

The chain recombines TRBV13 with TRBJ2-1; 7 bases line up with TRBD2. The trim removed 3 bases at V and 4 bases at J, leaving 6 bases unmatched. CDR1 is PRHDT, CDR2 FYEKMQ, per germline (reference sequence). CDR3 length: 15 residues. For the CDR3, the DNA is TGTGCCAGCAGCTTCGACCACGGGGGGTACAATGAGCAGTTCTTC. Protein: CASSFDHGGYNEQFF.

The V call is TRBV10-1, the J call TRBJ2-3; 8 nucleotides agree with TRBD1. Germline lookup yields CDR1 WNHNN and CDR2 SYGVQD (reference sequence). Germline trimming cut 0 bases from V and 3 bases from J; bases unmatched to any gene: 11. This CDR3 is built from 18 residues. CDR3 residues: CASSESSSSDRGTDTQYF. The CDR3 DNA reads TGCGCCAGCAGTGAGTCTTCGTCCAGTGACAGGGGTACAGATACGCAGTATTTT.

CDR3 in amino acids: CASSPVNYGYTF. CDR3 DNA sequence: TGTGCCAGCAGCCCAGTTAACTATGGCTACACCTTC. The chain couples TRBV11-2 to TRBJ1-2; the D is unclear. The ends were cut back, 5 bases at V and 1 base at J, with 5 bases in the middle. Germline lookup yields CDR1 SGHAT and CDR2 FQNNGV. This CDR3 contains 12 residues.

This clone was picked up one time. The chain couples TRBV7-2 to TRBJ1-2; D remains ambiguous. V lost 2 bases and J 4 bases, leaving 14 bases between the germline ends. The CDR3 runs 15 residues. CDR1 is SGHTA and CDR2 is FQGNSA in the germline V gene. The CDR3 is CASSLNPTGFYGYTF. For the CDR3, the DNA is TGTGCCAGCAGCTTAAATCCGACGGGTTTCTATGGCTACACCTTC.

Here the CDR3 reads CASSEGVAGPQNEQFF. The CDR3 DNA follows: TGCGCCAGCAGTGAGGGGGTAGCGGGGCCCCAGAATGAGCAGTTCTTC. The V call is TRBV10-1, the J call TRBJ2-1, with 8 bases fitting TRBD2. J was trimmed by 7 bases and V by 2 bases; bases with no gene match: 10. Germline CDR1 and CDR2: WNHNN and SYGVQD (reference sequence). The length of the CDR3 is 16 residues.

This chain joins TRBV7-6 and TRBJ1-1; D might be TRBD1 (6 bases). The V gene's germline CDR1 is SGHVS and CDR2 FNYEAQ. This CDR3 region has 15 residues. V lost 5 bases and J lost 4, with 17 bases in between. CDR3 sequence: CASSARQVESTEAFF. As DNA, the CDR3 is TGTGCCAGCAGCGCCCGACAGGTTGAGTCCACTGAAGCTTTCTTT.

The chain has TRBV6-1 and TRBJ2-6; 9 nucleotides line up with TRBD1. Germline V gene lookup returns CDR1 MNHNS and CDR2 SASEGT. Trimming removed 3 bases from V and 0 bases from J; junction bases left unmatched: 9. CDR3 length: 19 residues. CDR3 bases: TGTGCCAGCAGTGATAACAGGGGGCTCATTGCCTCTGGGGCCAACGTCCTGACTTTC. Its translation: CASSDNRGLIASGANVLTF.

The chain carries TRBV5-1 and TRBJ2-5; no clear D gene. The CDR3 is made up of 16 amino acids. Trimming took off 0 bases at V and 2 bases at J, with 14 bases between the two ends. Germline V gives CDR1 SGHRS, CDR2 YFSETQ. CDR3 region: CASSLEPLPRQETQYF. The CDR3 nucleotides are TGCGCCAGCAGCTTGGAGCCCCTCCCCCGACAAGAGACCCAGTACTTC.

J is TRBJ1-5 and V is TRBV19; TRBD1 is a possible D gene (5 bases). From germline, CDR1 is LNHDA and CDR2 SQIVND (reference sequence). V lost 7 bases, J lost 7 bases, and 14 bases lay in between. This CDR3 spans 13 amino acids. This chain's CDR3 is CASTIGDYQPQHF. The DNA of the CDR3 is TGTGCCAGTACAATAGGGGATTACCAGCCCCAGCATTTT.

This CDR3 reads CASSYYPGANEKLFF. The CDR3 nucleotides read TGTGCCAGCAGCTACTACCCAGGGGCTAATGAAAAACTGTTTTTT. The chain employs TRBV7-2 and TRBJ1-4; perhaps TRBD1 as D (6 bases). V dropped 4 bases and J dropped 3 bases, with 12 bases sitting between them. This CDR3 is 15 amino acids long. CDR1 and CDR2 (germline): SGHTA, FQGNSA.

The CDR3 DNA is TGTGCCAGCAGCTACCTACAGGGCTATAGCAATCAGCCCCAGCATTTT. Residues: CASSYLQGYSNQPQHF. The chain couples TRBV11-2 to TRBJ1-5; D possibly corresponds to TRBD1 (6 bases). The CDR3 extends over 16 amino acids. In germline, CDR1 is SGHAT, CDR2 FQNNGV. Trimming shortened V by 4 bases and J by 0 bases, and 13 bases separated the two germline ends.

The table lists this clone with a count of one. J is TRBJ2-2 and V is TRBV30; TRBD1 aligns across 12 bases. The germline CDR1 and CDR2 sequences are GTSNPN and SVGIG (reference sequence). CDR3 length equals 16 residues. With V trimmed by 2 bases and J by 2 bases, 3 bases remained unmatched. The CDR3 region has the DNA TGTGCCTGGAGTAAGGGACAGGGGGCTAACACCGGGGAGCTGTTTTTT. Protein product: CAWSKGQGANTGELFF. Together with reference TRBV30 and TRBJ2-2, the CDR3 gives the full variable domain: SQTIHQWPATLVQPVGSPLSLECTVEGTSNPNLYWYRQAAGRGLQLLFYSVGIGQISSEVPQNLSASRPQDRQFILSSKKLLLSDSGFYLCAWSKGQGANTGELFFGEGSRLTVL.

The chain employs TRBV5-1 and TRBJ1-5, with D unclear. The CDR3 runs 15 residues. CDR1 and CDR2 (germline): SGHRS, YFSETQ. The V end lost 0 bases, the J end lost 2 bases, and 9 bases lay between the germline ends. The CDR3 spells CASSLGLVGNQPQHF. The CDR3 DNA follows: TGCGCCAGCAGCTTGGGGCTGGTGGGCAATCAGCCCCAGCATTTT.

This chain uses TRBV7-6 with TRBJ2-7; TRBD1 agrees at 8 bases. The V gene's germline CDR1 is SGHVS and CDR2 FNYEAQ. The junction had 2 bases not matched to a gene; V was cut back by 0 bases and J by 4 bases. The CDR3 loop spans 14 amino acids. CDR3 bases: TGTGCCAGCAGCTTAGCGGACAGGGCTTACGAGCAGTACTTC. This encodes CASSLADRAYEQYF.

This chain joins TRBV4-3 and TRBJ1-5; the match to TRBD1 covers 7 bases. Germline CDR1 reads LGHNA; CDR2 reads YSLEER. V shed 0 bases, J shed 7 bases, and the junction held 6 bases outside the gene matches. The CDR3 contains 15 residues. The CDR3 here is CASSQDRGSGQPQHF. In nucleotides, the CDR3 is TGCGCCAGCAGCCAAGACAGGGGGAGCGGCCAGCCCCAGCATTTT.

The chain couples TRBV10-3 to TRBJ2-3, with 9 positions matching TRBD1. The CDR3 covers 12 residues. The J segment lost 6 bases and the V segment lost 6 bases, leaving 1 base of the junction unmatched. Per the germline V gene, CDR1 is ENHRY and CDR2 is SYGVKD. CDR3 protein: CAISGTGDTQYF. The CDR3 region has the DNA TGTGCCATCAGCGGGACAGGGGATACGCAGTATTTT.

The V gene is TRBV3-1 (or the pseudogene TRBV3-2), the J gene TRBJ1-2, with 9 bases that match TRBD1. Germline V gene data show CDR1 as LGHDT and CDR2 as YNNKEL (reference sequence). The CDR3 contains 14 residues. The V and J ends lost 5 bases and 6 bases, in that order; junction bases with no gene match: 7. The CDR3 spells CASSERTGVDGYTF. The DNA for the CDR3 is TGTGCCAGCAGCGAAAGGACAGGGGTTGATGGCTACACCTTC.